This T cell receptor (beta chain) stems from a study of blood T cell repertoires in COVID-19. The ends were cut back, 5 bases at V and 7 bases at J, with 8 bases in the middle. CDR3 length equals 12 residues. CDR1 and CDR2 (germline): MDHEN, SYDVKM. The repertoire was sequenced with immunoSEQ multiplex PCR; TCRdb's copy has only in-frame clones and lacks some. Of 200,000 to 250,000 clones listed, roughly 88% were seen once; the top ten hold 13%. This clonotype was sampled from a human donor in a cohort sampled during active COVID-19. Source material: peripheral blood. The chain links TRBV28 to TRBJ2-2; no reliable D call. CDR3 coding DNA: TGTGCCAGCAGTCTGCGGTTCGGGGAGCTGTTTTTT. It specifies CASSLRFGELFF.